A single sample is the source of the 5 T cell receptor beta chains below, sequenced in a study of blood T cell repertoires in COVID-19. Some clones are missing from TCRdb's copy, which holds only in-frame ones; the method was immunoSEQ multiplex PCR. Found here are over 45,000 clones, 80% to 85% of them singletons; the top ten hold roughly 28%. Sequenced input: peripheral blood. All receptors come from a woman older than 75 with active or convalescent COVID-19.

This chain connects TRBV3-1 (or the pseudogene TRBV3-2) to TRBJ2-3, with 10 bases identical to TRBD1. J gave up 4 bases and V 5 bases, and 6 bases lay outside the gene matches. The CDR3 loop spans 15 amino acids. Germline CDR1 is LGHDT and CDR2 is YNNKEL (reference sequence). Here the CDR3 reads CASSETGGLADTQYF. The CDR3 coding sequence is TGTGCCAGCAGCGAGACAGGGGGCTTGGCAGATACGCAGTATTTT.

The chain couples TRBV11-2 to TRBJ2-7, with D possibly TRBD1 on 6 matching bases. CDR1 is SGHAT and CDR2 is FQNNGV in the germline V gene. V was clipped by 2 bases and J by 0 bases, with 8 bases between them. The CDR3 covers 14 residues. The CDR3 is CASSLRQDSYEQYF. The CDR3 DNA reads TGTGCCAGCAGCTTACGACAGGACTCCTACGAGCAGTACTTC.

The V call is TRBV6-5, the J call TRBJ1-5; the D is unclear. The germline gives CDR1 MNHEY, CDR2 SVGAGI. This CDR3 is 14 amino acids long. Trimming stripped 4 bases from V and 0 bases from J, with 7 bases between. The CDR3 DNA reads TGTGCCAGCAGTTCAGCGGTTAGCAATCAGCCCCAGCATTTT. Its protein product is CASSSAVSNQPQHF.

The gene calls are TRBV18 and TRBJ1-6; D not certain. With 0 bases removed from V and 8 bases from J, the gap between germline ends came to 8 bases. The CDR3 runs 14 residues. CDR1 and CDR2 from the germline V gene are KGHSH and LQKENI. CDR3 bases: TGTGCCAGCTCACCACCAATTCGCGATTCACCCCTCCACTTT. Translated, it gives CASSPPIRDSPLHF.

For the CDR3, the DNA is TGCGCCAGCAGCCTCGGGACAGTGGGTTTCAACACTGAAGCTTTCTTT. Translated: CASSLGTVGFNTEAFF. The V call is TRBV5-1, the J call TRBJ1-1, with 7 bases fitting TRBD1. The CDR3 covers 16 residues. Germline V gives CDR1 SGHRS, CDR2 YFSETQ. The trim removed 4 bases at V and 2 bases at J, leaving 11 bases unmatched.